The TCR beta chain described here comes from a study of PD-1 blockade in mismatch repair-deficient tumors. This table comes from immunoSEQ multiplex PCR, and its TCRdb copy is limited to in-frame clones, with some not included. The table lists some 120,000 clones, around 86% of them singletons. This receptor was obtained from an adult with mismatch repair-deficient cancer. Material: peripheral blood, obtained 44 weeks after starting pembrolizumab.

The CDR3 loop is CSVGLADNEQFF. CDR3 DNA sequence: TGCAGCGTTGGACTAGCGGACAATGAGCAGTTCTTC. This chain links TRBV29-1 with TRBJ2-1; 9 bases match TRBD2. J gave up 5 bases and V 4 bases, and 0 bases lay outside the gene matches. The CDR3 contains 12 residues. Germline CDR1 is SQVTM and CDR2 is ANQGSEA.